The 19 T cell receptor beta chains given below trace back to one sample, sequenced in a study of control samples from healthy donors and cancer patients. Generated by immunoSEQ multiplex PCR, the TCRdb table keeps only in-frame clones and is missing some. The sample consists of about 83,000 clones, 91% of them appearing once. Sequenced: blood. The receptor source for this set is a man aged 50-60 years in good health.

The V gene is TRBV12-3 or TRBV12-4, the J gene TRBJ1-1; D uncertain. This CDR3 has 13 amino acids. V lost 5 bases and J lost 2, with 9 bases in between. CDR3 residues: CASSRTVNTEAFF. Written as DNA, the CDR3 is TGTGCCAGCAGTCGGACGGTTAACACTGAAGCTTTCTTT.

The CDR3 loop is CASSLGGPTEAFF. Written as DNA, the CDR3 is TGTGCCAGCAGCTTAGGAGGACCAACTGAAGCTTTCTTT. The chain has TRBV7-6 and TRBJ1-1; no reliable D call. This CDR3 has 13 amino acids. Germline CDR1 SGHVS, CDR2 FNYEAQ. The germline V and J ends were trimmed by 1 base and 5 bases, with 8 bases remaining between them.

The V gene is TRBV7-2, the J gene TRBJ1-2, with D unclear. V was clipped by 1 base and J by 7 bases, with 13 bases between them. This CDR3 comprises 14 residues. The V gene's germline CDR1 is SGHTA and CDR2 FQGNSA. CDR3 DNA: TGTGCCAGCAGCTTAGTAATACGGGCGGGTGGCTACACCTTC. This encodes CASSLVIRAGGYTF.

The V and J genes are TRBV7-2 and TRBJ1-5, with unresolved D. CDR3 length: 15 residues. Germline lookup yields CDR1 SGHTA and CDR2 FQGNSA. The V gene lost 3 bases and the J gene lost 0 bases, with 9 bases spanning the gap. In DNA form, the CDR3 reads TGTGCCAGCAGCTTCCGACAAAATAGCAATCAGCCCCAGCATTTT. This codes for CASSFRQNSNQPQHF.

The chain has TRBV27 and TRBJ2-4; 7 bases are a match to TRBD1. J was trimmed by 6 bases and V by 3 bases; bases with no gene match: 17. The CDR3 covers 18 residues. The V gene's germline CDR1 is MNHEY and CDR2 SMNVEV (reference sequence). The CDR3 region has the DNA TGTGCCAGCAGTTTTAGCCTCGACAGGGTCACCCCAACAAACATTCAGTACTTC. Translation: CASSFSLDRVTPTNIQYF.

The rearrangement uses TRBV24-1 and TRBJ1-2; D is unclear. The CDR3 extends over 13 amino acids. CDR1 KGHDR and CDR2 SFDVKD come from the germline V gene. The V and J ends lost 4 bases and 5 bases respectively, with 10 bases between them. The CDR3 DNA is TGTGCCACCAGTGACCACACTAGATATGGCTACACCTTC. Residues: CATSDHTRYGYTF.

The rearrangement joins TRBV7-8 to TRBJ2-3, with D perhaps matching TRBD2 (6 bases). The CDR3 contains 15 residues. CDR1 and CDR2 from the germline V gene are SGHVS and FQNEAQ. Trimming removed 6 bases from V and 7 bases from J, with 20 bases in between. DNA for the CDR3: TGTGCCAGCAGGCCGGGACTGTATAAGCAAAATACGCAGTATTTT. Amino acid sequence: CASRPGLYKQNTQYF.

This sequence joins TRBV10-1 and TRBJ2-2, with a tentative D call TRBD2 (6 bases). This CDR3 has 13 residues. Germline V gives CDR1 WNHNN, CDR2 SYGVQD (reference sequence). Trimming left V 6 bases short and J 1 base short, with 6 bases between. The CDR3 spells CASREGNTGELFF. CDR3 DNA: TGCGCCAGCAGGGAGGGGAACACCGGGGAGCTGTTTTTT.

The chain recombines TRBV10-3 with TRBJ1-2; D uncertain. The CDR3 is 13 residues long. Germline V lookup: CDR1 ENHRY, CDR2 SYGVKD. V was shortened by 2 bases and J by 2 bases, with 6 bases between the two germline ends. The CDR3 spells CAISESQNYGYTF. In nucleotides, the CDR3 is TGTGCCATCAGTGAGAGCCAAAACTATGGCTACACCTTC.

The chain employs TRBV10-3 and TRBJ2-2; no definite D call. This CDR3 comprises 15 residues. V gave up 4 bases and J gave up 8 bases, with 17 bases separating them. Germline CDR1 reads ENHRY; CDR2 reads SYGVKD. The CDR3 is CAISGRELGPGELFF. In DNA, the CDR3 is TGTGCCATCAGTGGAAGGGAACTCGGCCCTGGGGAGCTGTTTTTT.

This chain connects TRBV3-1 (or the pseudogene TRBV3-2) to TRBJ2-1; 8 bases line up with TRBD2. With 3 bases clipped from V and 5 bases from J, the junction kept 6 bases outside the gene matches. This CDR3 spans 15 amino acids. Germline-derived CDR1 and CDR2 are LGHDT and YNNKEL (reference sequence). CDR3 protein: CASSHGGARNNEQFF. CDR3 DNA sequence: TGTGCCAGCAGCCACGGGGGGGCCAGGAACAATGAGCAGTTCTTC.

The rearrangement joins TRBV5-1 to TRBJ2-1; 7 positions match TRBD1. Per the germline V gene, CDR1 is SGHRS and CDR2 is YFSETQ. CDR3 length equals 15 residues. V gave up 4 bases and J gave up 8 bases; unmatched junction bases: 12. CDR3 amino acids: CASSPEPGGMDEQFF. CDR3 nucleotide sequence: TGCGCCAGCAGCCCCGAGCCAGGGGGAATGGATGAGCAGTTCTTC.

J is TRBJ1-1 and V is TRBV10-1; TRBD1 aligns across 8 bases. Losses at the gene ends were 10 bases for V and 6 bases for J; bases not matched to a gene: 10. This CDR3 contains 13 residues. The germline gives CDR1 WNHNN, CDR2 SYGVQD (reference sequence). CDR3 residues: CAILDRVGPEAFF. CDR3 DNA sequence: TGCGCCATCCTGGACAGGGTAGGTCCTGAAGCTTTCTTT.

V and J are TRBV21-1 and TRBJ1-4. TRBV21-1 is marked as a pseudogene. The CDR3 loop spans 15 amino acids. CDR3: CASSKALRRGEKLFF. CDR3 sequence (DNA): TGTGCCAGCAGCAAAGCGCTTAGGAGAGGTGAAAAACTGTTTTTT.

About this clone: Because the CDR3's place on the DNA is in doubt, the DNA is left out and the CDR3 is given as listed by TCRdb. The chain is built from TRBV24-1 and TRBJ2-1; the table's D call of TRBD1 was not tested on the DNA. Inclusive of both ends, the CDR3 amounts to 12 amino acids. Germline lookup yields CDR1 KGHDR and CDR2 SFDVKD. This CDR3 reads CATSDLDKAWFF.

The CDR3 DNA sequence: TGTGCCAGCCGACTAACAGGGAATTCACCCCTCCACTTT. Protein sequence: CASRLTGNSPLHF. The rearrangement joins TRBV27 to TRBJ1-6, with a tentative D call TRBD1 (6 bases). Trimming removed 8 bases from V and 7 bases from J, with 12 bases in between. Per germline, CDR1 MNHEY and CDR2 SMNVEV (reference sequence). This CDR3 contains 13 residues.

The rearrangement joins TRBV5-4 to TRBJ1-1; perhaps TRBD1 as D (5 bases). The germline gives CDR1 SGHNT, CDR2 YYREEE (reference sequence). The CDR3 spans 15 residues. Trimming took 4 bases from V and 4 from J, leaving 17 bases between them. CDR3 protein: CASSALDPQGTEAFF. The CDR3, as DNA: TGTGCCAGCAGCGCACTGGACCCTCAGGGCACTGAAGCTTTCTTT. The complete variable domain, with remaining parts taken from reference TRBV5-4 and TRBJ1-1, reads ETGVTQSPTHLIKTRGQQVTLRCSSQSGHNTVSWYQQALGQGPQFIFQYYREEENGRGNFPPRFSGLQFPNYSSELNVNALELDDSALYLCASSALDPQGTEAFFGQGTRLTVV.

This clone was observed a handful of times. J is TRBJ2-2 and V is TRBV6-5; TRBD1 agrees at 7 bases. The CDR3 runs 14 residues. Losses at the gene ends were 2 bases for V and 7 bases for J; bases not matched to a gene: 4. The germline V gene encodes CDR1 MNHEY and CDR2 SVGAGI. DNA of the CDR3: TGTGCCAGCAGTTACGTCCAGGGGGTCGGGGAGCTGTTTTTT. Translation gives CASSYVQGVGELFF.

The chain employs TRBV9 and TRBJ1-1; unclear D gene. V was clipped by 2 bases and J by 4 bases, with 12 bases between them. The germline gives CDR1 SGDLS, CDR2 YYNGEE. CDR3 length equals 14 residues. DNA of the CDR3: TGTGCCAGCAGCGTTACCTGGGAAAGCACTGAAGCTTTCTTT. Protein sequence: CASSVTWESTEAFF. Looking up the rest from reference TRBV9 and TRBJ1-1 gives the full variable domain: DSGVTQTPKHLITATGQRVTLRCSPRSGDLSVYWYQQSLDQGLQFLIQYYNGEERAKGNILERFSAQQFPDLHSELNLSSLELGDSALYFCASSVTWESTEAFFGQGTRLTVV.